This TCR beta chain appears in the sequencing data of a study of Ad26.COV2.S vaccination and SARS-CoV-2 variants. Study as a whole: By the intramuscular route, Ad26.COV2.S was given once, or twice 56 days apart.

This CDR3 contains 15 residues. In germline, CDR1 is MNHNS, CDR2 SASEGT. V dropped 1 base and J dropped 0 bases, with 6 bases sitting between them. This clone came up once. The treatment: about 20 received Ad26.COV2.S at low or high dose, single or two shots; several received placebo; per-sample allocation not given. After the first vaccine or placebo injection, samples were drawn on day 63. Whoever gave the sample was an adult aged 18-55 years in Boston. Vaccination used an Ad26 vector expressing Wuhan-strain SARS-CoV-2 spike. Generated by immunoSEQ multiplex PCR, the TCRdb table keeps only in-frame clones and is missing some. This table has around 370,000 clones, approximately 85% appearing once.

This TCR derives from a person between 18 and 60 years old who received the Ad26.COV2.S COVID-19 vaccine or a placebo. Source: peripheral blood, taken in a trial of Ad26.COV2.S vaccine versus placebo. The chain links TRBV6-1 to TRBJ1-4; D remains unclear. The CDR3 nucleotides read TGTGCCAGCAGTGAAGTAACGGCAACTAATGAAAAACTGTTTTTT. Its translation: CASSEVTATNEKLFF.